This entry describes one T cell receptor (beta chain). Its antigen is not identified. The sample comes from a study of T-cell reconstitution after alpha-beta-depleted transplantation in children. Study-wide results and caveats: Surviving recipient T cells and intrathymic progenitors accounted for some patients' high TCRbeta diversity at day 60. Newly generated T cells supplied most T-cell counts and diversity one year post-transplant. Several hundred graft clones that had expanded were reportedly the source of alpha-beta T cells about two months after transplant.

V shed 1 base and J shed 4 bases, with 22 bases lying between them. CDR3 size: 17 residues. Germline CDR1 and CDR2: DFQATT and SNEGSKA (reference sequence). Unique molecular identifiers were incorporated into the prepared TCRbeta library. TCRdb re-analysed the PCR reads in MiXCR, keeping a single row per CDR3 protein. This sample has 700,000 or so distinct CDR3 sequences, with about an eighth found just once. The TCR was taken from a girl aged 2-15 years with congenital amegakaryocytic thrombocytopenia, due to receive a stem cell transplant. Sequenced here: PBMCs, sampled before TCRalphabeta/CD19-depleted stem cell transplant. This chain links TRBV20-1 with TRBJ1-2; possibly TRBD1 for D (5 bases). The CDR3 DNA reads as TGCAGTGCTAGAGCCCCCCTCAGAGGCGGAGGGGTCTATGGCTACACCTTC. Translation: CSARAPLRGGGVYGYTF.